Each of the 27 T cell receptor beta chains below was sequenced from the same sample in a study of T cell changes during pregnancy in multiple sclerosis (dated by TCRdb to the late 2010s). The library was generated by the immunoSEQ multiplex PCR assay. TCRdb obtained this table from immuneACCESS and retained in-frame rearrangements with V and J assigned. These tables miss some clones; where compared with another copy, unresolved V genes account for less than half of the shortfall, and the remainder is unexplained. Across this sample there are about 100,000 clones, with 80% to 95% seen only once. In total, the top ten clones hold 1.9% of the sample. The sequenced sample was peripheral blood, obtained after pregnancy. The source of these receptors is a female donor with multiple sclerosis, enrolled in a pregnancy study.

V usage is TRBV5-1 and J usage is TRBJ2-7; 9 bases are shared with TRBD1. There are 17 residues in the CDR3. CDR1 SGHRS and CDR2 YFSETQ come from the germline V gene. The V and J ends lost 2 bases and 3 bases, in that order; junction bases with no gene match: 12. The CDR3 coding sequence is TGCGCCAGCAGCTTCAGGGACAGGGCACGGATTGGCTACGAGCAGTACTTC. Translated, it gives CASSFRDRARIGYEQYF.

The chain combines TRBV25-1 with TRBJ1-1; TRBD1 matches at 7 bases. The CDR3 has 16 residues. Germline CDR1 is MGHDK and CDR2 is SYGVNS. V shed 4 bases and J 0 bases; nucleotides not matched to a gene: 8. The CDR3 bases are TGTGCCAGCAGTGCCAGGGGGAATGTCATGAACACTGAAGCTTTCTTT. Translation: CASSARGNVMNTEAFF.

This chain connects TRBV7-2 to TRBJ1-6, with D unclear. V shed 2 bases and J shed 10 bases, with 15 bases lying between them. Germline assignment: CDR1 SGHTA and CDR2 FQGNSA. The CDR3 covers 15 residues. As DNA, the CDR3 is TGTGCCAGCAGCTTACCGCGGGGTAGTAACTCACCCCTCCACTTT. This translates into CASSLPRGSNSPLHF.

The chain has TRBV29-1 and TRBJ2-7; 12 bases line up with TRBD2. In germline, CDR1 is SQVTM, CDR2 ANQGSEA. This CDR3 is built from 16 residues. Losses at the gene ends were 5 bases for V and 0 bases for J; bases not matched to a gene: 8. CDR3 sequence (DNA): TGCAGCGTTCGTGCCAGGACTAGCGGGACCTCCTACGAGCAGTACTTC. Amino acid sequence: CSVRARTSGTSYEQYF.

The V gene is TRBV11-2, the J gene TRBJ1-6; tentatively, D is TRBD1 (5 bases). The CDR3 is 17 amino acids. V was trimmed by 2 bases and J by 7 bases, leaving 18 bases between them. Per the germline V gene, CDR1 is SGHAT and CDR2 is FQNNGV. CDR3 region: CASSLLAGYLENSPLHF. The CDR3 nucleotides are TGTGCCAGCAGCTTATTGGCAGGGTACCTCGAGAATTCACCCCTCCACTTT.

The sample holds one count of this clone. The CDR3 DNA reads as TGTGCCACCAGCAGAGTCTATGGGGACAGCTCCTACGAGCAGTACTTC. It yields the protein CATSRVYGDSSYEQYF. The rearrangement uses TRBV15 and TRBJ2-7; 7 nucleotides align to TRBD1. The CDR3 consists of 16 residues. J gave up 0 bases and V 1 base, and 6 bases lay outside the gene matches. Germline loops: CDR1 LNHNV, CDR2 YYDKDF (reference sequence).

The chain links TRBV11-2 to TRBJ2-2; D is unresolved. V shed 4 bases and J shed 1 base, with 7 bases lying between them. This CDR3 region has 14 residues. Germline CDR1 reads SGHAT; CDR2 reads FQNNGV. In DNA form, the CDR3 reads TGTGCCAGCAGCTGGTACTTGAACACCGGGGAGCTGTTTTTT. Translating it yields CASSWYLNTGELFF.

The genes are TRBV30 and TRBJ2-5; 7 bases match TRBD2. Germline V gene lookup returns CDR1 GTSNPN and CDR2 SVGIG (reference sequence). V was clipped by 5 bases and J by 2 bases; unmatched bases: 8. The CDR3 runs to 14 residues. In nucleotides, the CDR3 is TGTGCCTGGGGTCGGGAGGACGCACAAGAGACCCAGTACTTC. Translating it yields CAWGREDAQETQYF. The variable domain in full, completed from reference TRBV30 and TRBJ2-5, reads SQTIHQWPATLVQPVGSPLSLECTVEGTSNPNLYWYRQAAGRGLQLLFYSVGIGQISSEVPQNLSASRPQDRQFILSSKKLLLSDSGFYLCAWGREDAQETQYFGPGTRLLVL.

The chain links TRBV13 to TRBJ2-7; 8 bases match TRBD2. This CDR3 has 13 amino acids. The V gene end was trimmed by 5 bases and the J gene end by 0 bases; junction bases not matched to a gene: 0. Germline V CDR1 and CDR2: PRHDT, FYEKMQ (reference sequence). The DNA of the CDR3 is TGTGCCAGCAGCCTAGCGGGCTCCTACGAGCAGTACTTC. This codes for CASSLAGSYEQYF.

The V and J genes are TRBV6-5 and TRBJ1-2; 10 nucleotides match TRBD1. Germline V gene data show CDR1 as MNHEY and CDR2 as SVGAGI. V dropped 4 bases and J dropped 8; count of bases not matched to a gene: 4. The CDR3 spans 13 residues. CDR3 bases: TGTGCCAGCAGTTCGGGACAGGGGAGCGGCTACACCTTC. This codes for CASSSGQGSGYTF.

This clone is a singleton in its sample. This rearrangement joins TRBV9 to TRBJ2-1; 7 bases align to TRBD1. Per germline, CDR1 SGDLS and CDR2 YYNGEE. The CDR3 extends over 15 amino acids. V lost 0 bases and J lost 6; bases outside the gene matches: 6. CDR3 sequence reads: CASSVEGAWSNEQFF. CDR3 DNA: TGTGCCAGCAGCGTAGAGGGGGCCTGGAGCAATGAGCAGTTCTTC.

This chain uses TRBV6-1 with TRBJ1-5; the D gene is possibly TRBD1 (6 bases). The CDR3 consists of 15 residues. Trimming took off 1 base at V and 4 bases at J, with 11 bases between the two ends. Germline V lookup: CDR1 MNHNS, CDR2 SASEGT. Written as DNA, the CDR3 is TGTGCCAGCAGTGAAGTCGTGACAGGAAATCAGCCCCAGCATTTT. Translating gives CASSEVVTGNQPQHF.

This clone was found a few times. CDR3 sequence: CASRWTGPLHF. The CDR3 nucleotides read TGTGCCAGCAGGTGGACAGGGCCTCTCCACTTT. J is TRBJ1-6 and V is TRBV7-2; 8 nucleotides line up with TRBD1. The J segment lost 16 bases and the V segment lost 6 bases, leaving 5 bases of the junction unmatched. CDR1 and CDR2 from the germline V gene are SGHTA and FQGNSA. The CDR3 extends over 11 amino acids. The full variable domain, completed using reference TRBV7-2 and TRBJ1-6, is GAGVSQSPSNKVTEKGKDVELRCDPISGHTALYWYRQSLGQGLEFLIYFQGNSAPDKSGLPSDRFSAERTGGSVSTLTIQRTQQEDSAVYLCASRWTGPLHFGNGTRLTVT.

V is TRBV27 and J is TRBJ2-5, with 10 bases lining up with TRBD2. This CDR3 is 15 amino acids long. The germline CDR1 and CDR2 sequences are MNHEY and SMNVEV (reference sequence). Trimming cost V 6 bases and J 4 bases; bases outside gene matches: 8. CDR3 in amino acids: CASRASGRLVETQYF. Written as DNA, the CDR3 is TGTGCCAGCAGGGCTAGCGGGAGATTAGTAGAGACCCAGTACTTC.

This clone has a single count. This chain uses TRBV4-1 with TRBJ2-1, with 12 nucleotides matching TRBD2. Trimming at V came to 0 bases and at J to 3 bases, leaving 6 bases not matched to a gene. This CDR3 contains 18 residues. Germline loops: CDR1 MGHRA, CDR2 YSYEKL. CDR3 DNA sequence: TGCGCCAGCAGCCAAGACCTCCTAGCGGGAGGGGGCTACAATGAGCAGTTCTTC. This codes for CASSQDLLAGGGYNEQFF.

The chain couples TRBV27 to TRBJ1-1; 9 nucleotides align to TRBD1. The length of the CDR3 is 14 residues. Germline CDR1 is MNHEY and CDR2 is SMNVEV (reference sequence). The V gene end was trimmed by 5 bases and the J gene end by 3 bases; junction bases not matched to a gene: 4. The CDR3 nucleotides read TGTGCCAGCAGTGTGACAGGGGGGGACACTGAAGCTTTCTTT. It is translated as CASSVTGGDTEAFF.

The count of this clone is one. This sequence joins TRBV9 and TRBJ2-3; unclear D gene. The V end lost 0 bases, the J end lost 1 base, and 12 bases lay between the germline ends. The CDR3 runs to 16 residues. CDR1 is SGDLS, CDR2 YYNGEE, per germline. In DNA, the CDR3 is TGTGCCAGCAGCGTAGAGCTAGGCGGAGGCACAGATACGCAGTATTTT. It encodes CASSVELGGGTDTQYF.

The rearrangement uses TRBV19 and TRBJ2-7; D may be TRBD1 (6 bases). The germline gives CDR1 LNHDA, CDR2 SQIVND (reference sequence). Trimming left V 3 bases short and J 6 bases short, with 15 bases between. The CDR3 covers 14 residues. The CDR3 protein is CASSILSTGSEQYF. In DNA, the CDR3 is TGTGCCAGTAGTATCCTATCGACAGGAAGCGAGCAGTACTTC.

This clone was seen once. CDR3 sequence (DNA): TGTGCCAGCAGTTTAATAAGGGGGGGGACCCAGTACTTC. It is translated as CASSLIRGGTQYF. This chain joins TRBV6-5 and TRBJ2-5, with D maybe TRBD2 (7 bases). Trimming removed 4 bases from V and 7 bases from J, with 13 bases in between. This CDR3 has 13 amino acids. CDR1 is MNHEY, CDR2 SVGAGI, per germline.

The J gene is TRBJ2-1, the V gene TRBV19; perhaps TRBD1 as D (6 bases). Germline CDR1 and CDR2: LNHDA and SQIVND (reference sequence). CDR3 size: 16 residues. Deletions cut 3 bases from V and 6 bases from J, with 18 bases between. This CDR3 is CASSIKAGASGNEQFF. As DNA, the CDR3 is TGTGCCAGTAGTATTAAGGCAGGGGCAAGTGGCAATGAGCAGTTCTTC. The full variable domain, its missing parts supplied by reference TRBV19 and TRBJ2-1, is DGGITQSPKYLFRKEGQNVTLSCEQNLNHDAMYWYRQDPGQGLRLIYYSQIVNDFQKGDIAEGYSVSREKKESFPLTVTSAQKNPTAFYLCASSIKAGASGNEQFFGPGTRLTVL.

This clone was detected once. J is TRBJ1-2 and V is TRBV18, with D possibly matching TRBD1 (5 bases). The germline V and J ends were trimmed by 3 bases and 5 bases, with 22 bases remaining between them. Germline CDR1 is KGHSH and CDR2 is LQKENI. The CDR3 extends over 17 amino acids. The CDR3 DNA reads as TGTGCCAGCTCACCCCGGGAGGCGGGGCCTCCGTCGTATGGCTACACCTTC. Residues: CASSPREAGPPSYGYTF. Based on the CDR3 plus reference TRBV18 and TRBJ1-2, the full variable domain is NAGVMQNPRHLVRRRGQEARLRCSPMKGHSHVYWYRQLPEEGLKFMVYLQKENIIDESGMPKERFSAEFPKEGPSILRIQQVVRGDSAAYFCASSPREAGPPSYGYTFGSGTRLTVV.

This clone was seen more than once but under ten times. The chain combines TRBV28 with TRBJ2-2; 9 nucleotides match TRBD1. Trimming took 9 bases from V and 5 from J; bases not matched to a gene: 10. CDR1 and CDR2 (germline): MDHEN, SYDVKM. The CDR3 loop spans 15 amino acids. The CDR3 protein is CASLTGGAYTGELFF. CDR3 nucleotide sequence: TGTGCCAGTTTAACAGGGGGCGCGTATACCGGGGAGCTGTTTTTT.

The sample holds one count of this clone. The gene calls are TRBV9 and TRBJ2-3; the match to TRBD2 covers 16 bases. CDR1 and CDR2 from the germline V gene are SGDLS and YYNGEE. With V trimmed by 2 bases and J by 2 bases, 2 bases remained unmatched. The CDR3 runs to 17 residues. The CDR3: CASSVGTSGGATDTQYF. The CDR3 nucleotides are TGTGCCAGCAGCGTCGGGACTAGCGGGGGGGCCACAGATACGCAGTATTTT.

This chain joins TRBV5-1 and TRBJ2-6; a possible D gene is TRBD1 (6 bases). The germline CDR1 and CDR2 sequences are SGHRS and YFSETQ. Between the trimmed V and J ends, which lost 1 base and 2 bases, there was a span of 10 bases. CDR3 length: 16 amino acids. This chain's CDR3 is CASSLRGQPGANVLTF. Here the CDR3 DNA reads TGCGCCAGCAGCTTGCGCGGACAGCCTGGGGCCAACGTCCTGACTTTC.

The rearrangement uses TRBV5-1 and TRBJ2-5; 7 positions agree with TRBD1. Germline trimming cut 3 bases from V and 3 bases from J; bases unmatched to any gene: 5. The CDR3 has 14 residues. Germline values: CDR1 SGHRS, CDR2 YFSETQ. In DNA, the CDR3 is TGCGCCAGCAGCTCGGGACAGAGGGAAGAGACCCAGTACTTC. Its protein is CASSSGQREETQYF.

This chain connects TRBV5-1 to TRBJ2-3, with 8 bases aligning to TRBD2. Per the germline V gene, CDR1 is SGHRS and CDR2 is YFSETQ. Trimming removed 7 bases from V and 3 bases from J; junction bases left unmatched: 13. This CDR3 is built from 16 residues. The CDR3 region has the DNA TGCGCCAGCGCCTGGGTGGCGGGGGGCCAAACAGATACGCAGTATTTT. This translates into CASAWVAGGQTDTQYF.

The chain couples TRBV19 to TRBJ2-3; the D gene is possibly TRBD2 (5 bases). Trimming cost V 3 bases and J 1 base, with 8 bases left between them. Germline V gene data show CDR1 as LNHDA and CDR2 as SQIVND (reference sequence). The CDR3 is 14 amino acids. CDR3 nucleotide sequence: TGTGCCAGTAGTATCGGAGGACGCACAGATACGCAGTATTTT. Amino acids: CASSIGGRTDTQYF.